Sequencing of this TCR beta chain was carried out in a study of T cell responses to AZD1222 COVID-19 vaccine. Study-level results: Vaccine-associated CD4 TCRs spanned spike, dominant at 160-218 and 743-854.

Profiled with immunoSEQ multiplex PCR; TCRdb holds only in-frame clones, not every one. The repertoire includes some 120,000 clones, around 92% of them detected once, and more than 7% sits in the top ten. V dropped 3 bases and J dropped 4 bases, with 18 bases sitting between them. Germline CDR1 reads MGHDK; CDR2 reads SYGVNS. The CDR3 covers 16 residues. To note about this clone: The antigen remains unidentified.

Pooling was applied to second doses at about 4 or about 12 weeks. The V call is TRBV25-1, the J call TRBJ2-5; D may match TRBD1 or TRBD2 (5 bases each). This receptor was obtained from an adult who received the AZD1222 COVID-19 vaccine. This sample comprised peripheral blood, obtained 28 days after the second AZD1222 dose. DNA of the CDR3: TGTGCCAGCAGTGACCCCGCTTCTGCAGGGACAGAGACCCAGTACTTC. Its translation: CASSDPASAGTETQYF.